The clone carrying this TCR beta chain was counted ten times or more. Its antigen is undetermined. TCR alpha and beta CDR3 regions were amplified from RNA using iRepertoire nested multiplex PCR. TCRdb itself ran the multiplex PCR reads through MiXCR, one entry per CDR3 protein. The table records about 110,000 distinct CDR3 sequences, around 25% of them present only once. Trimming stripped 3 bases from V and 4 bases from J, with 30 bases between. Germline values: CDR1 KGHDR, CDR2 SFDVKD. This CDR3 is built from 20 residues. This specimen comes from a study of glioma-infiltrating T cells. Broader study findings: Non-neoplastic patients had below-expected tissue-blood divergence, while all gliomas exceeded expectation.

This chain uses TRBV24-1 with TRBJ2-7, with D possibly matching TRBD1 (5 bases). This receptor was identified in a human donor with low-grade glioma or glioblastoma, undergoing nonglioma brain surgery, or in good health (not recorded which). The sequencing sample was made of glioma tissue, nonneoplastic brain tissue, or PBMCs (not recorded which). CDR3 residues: CATSDPRDEHKQGGKYEQYF. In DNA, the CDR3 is TGTGCCACCAGTGATCCCCGTGACGAACACAAGCAGGGCGGAAAATACGAGCAGTACTTC.